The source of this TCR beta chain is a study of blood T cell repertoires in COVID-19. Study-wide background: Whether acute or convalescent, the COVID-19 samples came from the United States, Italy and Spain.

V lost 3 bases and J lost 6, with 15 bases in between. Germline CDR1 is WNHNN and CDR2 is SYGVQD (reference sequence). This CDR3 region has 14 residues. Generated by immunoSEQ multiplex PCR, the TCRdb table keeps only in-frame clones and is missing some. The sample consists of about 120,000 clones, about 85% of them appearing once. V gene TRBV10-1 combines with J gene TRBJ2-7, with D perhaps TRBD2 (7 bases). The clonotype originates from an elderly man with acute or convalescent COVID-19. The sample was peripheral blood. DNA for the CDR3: TGCGCCAGCAGTGAAGGGGGGGACGGGCTCGAGCAGTACTTC. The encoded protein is CASSEGGDGLEQYF.